A selection of T cell receptor beta chains follows, all from one sample in a study of T cell responses to AZD1222 COVID-19 vaccine. Using immunoSEQ multiplex PCR, the repertoire was profiled, and TCRdb retains in-frame clones only, with some absent. Among some 170,000 clones listed, about 88% were seen once. Sequences were derived from peripheral blood, sampled on day 0 of AZD1222 vaccination. The receptors come from an adult in good health. The CDR3 runs from the conserved cysteine through the conserved F or W. D genes are given only for firm matches. The size of a clone is reported for some rows only, either as once, few or many, or as a class for expanded clones.

v_gene,abundance,len,d_gene,j_gene,CDR3aa,CDR3nt
TRBV11-2,NA,15,NA,TRBJ1-1,CASSHSPGENTEAFF,TGTGCCAGCAGCCACAGCCCAGGGGAGAACACTGAAGCTTTCTTT
TRBV11-2,NA,15,TRBD2,TRBJ2-1,CASSSGLAAYNEQFF,TGTGCCAGCAGCTCAGGACTAGCGGCCTACAATGAGCAGTTCTTC
TRBV28,once,15,TRBD1,TRBJ1-5,CASSDWGQGDQPQHF,TGTGCCAGCAGCGACTGGGGACAGGGGGATCAGCCCCAGCATTTT
TRBV6-5,NA,14,TRBD2,TRBJ2-1,CASSISGRYNEQFF,TGTGCCAGCAGTATTAGCGGGAGATACAATGAGCAGTTCTTC
TRBV7-2,NA,11,NA,TRBJ2-3,CASSLWGTQYF,TGTGCCAGCAGCTTATGGGGTACGCAGTATTTT
TRBV5-1,NA,15,TRBD2,TRBJ2-3,CASSWTSGLTDTQYF,TGCGCCAGCAGCTGGACTAGCGGTCTCACAGATACGCAGTATTTT
TRBV21-1,NA,17,NA,TRBJ2-2,CASSSRPGHHCTGELFF,TGTGCCAGCAGCTCCAGACCGGGACACCACTGCACCGGGGAGCTGTTTTTT
TRBV28,NA,14,NA,TRBJ1-1,CASSLAEFRTEAFF,TGTGCCAGCAGTTTAGCGGAATTTAGGACTGAAGCTTTCTTT
TRBV10-3,NA,14,TRBD2,TRBJ2-1,CAISDQAGGLEQFF,TGTGCCATCAGTGATCAAGCGGGAGGTCTTGAGCAGTTCTTC
TRBV5-8,once,13,NA,TRBJ1-2,CASSLDSVYGYTF,TGTGCCAGCAGCTTGGACAGCGTCTATGGCTACACCTTC
TRBV19,NA,16,NA,TRBJ1-5,CASTLVGVRGLQPQHF,TGTGCCAGTACCCTGGTGGGTGTCAGGGGATTACAGCCCCAGCATTTT
TRBV10-2,NA,14,NA,TRBJ1-2,CASSEPQGYYGYTF,TGCGCCAGCAGTGAGCCACAGGGATACTATGGCTACACCTTC
TRBV2,NA,14,TRBD1,TRBJ1-6,CASSAGQFNSPLHF,TGTGCCAGCAGTGCGGGACAGTTTAATTCACCCCTCCACTTT
TRBV4-2,NA,18,TRBD2,TRBJ2-1,CASSQQIAGLAGHNEQFF,TGTGCCAGCAGCCAACAAATAGCGGGACTAGCGGGACACAATGAGCAGTTCTTC
TRBV4-3,NA,14,NA,TRBJ2-7,CASSQDRSSYEQYF,TGCGCCAGCAGCCAAGACCGGAGCTCCTACGAGCAGTACTTC
TRBV7-9,NA,13,NA,TRBJ1-2,CASSPPVPRGYTF,TGTGCCAGCAGCCCACCGGTCCCGCGAGGATACACCTTC
TRBV5-1,NA,15,NA,TRBJ1-3,CASSLDPAAGNTIYF,TGCGCCAGCAGCTTGGATCCCGCGGCTGGAAACACCATATATTTT
TRBV19,NA,13,NA,TRBJ1-2,CARPYRDLYGYTF,TGTGCCAGACCCTACAGGGACCTCTATGGCTACACCTTC
TRBV27,NA,14,NA,TRBJ2-1,CASSGDGRRDEQFF,TGTGCCAGCAGTGGCGATGGTAGGCGAGATGAGCAGTTCTTC
TRBV10-1,NA,13,NA,TRBJ2-5,CASSEIRGGTQYF,TGCGCCAGCAGTGAGATAAGAGGGGGGACCCAGTACTTC
TRBV28,NA,13,NA,TRBJ1-2,CASSFGGGYGYTF,TGTGCCAGCAGTTTCGGGGGCGGCTATGGCTACACCTTC
TRBV2,NA,13,NA,TRBJ2-4,CASTGQAKNIQYF,TGTGCCAGCACCGGGCAAGCCAAAAACATTCAGTACTTC
TRBV29-1,NA,12,TRBD1,TRBJ1-2,CSVPGQGYGYTF,TGCAGCGTTCCGGGACAGGGTTATGGCTACACCTTC
TRBV5-1,NA,15,NA,TRBJ2-2,CASSGRGVNPGELFF,TGCGCCAGCAGCGGCAGGGGGGTTAACCCCGGGGAGCTGTTTTTT
TRBV5-4,NA,14,TRBD1,TRBJ1-2,CASSFGTGYYGYTF,TGTGCCAGCAGCTTTGGGACAGGGTACTATGGCTACACCTTC
TRBV11-2,NA,15,NA,TRBJ1-3,CASSPQTGSGNTIYF,TGTGCCAGCAGCCCCCAAACAGGGTCTGGAAACACCATATATTTT
TRBV5-6,few,14,TRBD2,TRBJ2-1,CASTGLAGGQEQFF,TGTGCCAGCACCGGACTAGCGGGGGGGCAGGAGCAGTTCTTC
TRBV7-8,NA,14,TRBD1,TRBJ2-7,CASSIRDRAYEQYF,TGTGCCAGCAGTATCCGGGACAGAGCCTACGAGCAGTACTTC
TRBV5-6,NA,15,NA,TRBJ2-7,CASSLFRESSYEQYF,TGTGCCAGCAGCTTGTTCAGGGAGAGCTCCTACGAGCAGTACTTC
TRBV19,NA,16,NA,TRBJ1-4,CASQQQGIATNEKLFF,TGTGCCAGTCAACAGCAGGGGATTGCAACTAATGAAAAACTGTTTTTT
TRBV19,NA,19,NA,TRBJ2-1,CASSSPTDSGFWVGNEQFF,TGTGCCAGTAGTTCTCCTACCGACAGTGGGTTTTGGGTAGGCAATGAGCAGTTCTTC
TRBV6-5,NA,14,TRBD1,TRBJ1-5,CASSLDRGAQPQHF,TGTGCCAGCAGCTTGGACAGGGGGGCTCAGCCCCAGCATTTT
TRBV4-1,NA,16,NA,TRBJ1-5,CASRSIQGLGNQPQHF,TGCGCCAGCAGGTCAATCCAGGGGCTTGGTAATCAGCCCCAGCATTTT
TRBV28,NA,17,NA,TRBJ2-3,CASSHIPGGVSTDTQYF,TGTGCCAGCAGTCACATTCCGGGGGGCGTGAGCACAGATACGCAGTATTTT
TRBV18,once,12,NA,TRBJ2-1,CASSPQYNEQFF,TGTGCCAGCTCACCACAATACAATGAGCAGTTCTTC
TRBV28,NA,13,NA,TRBJ2-7,CASSLGPRREQYF,TGTGCCAGCAGTTTAGGGCCACGGCGGGAGCAGTACTTC
TRBV11-2,NA,15,NA,TRBJ1-2,CASSLGGAATRSYTF,TGTGCCAGCAGCTTAGGGGGGGCTGCGACGCGAAGCTACACCTTC
TRBV4-2,NA,14,TRBD1,TRBJ2-5,CASSQGTGQETQYF,TGTGCCAGCAGCCAAGGGACAGGCCAAGAGACCCAGTACTTC
TRBV5-1,few,17,TRBD1,TRBJ2-2,CASSSSTGGLRTGELFF,TGCGCCAGCAGCTCGTCGACAGGGGGCTTGAGGACCGGGGAGCTGTTTTTT
TRBV6-5,NA,15,TRBD2,TRBJ2-2,CASSYETSGGGELFF,TGTGCCAGCAGTTACGAGACTAGCGGGGGCGGGGAGCTGTTTTTT
TRBV7-2,NA,17,TRBD1,TRBJ2-2,CASSFIGTGSNTGELFF,TGTGCCAGCAGCTTCATAGGGACAGGCTCGAACACCGGGGAGCTGTTTTTT
TRBV28,NA,15,TRBD1,TRBJ1-2,CASSLGGDSFGGYTF,TGTGCCAGCAGTTTAGGTGGGGACAGTTTTGGAGGCTACACCTTC
TRBV12-3/TRBV12-4,NA,12,NA,TRBJ1-5,CASSLGNQPQHF,TGTGCCAGCAGTTTGGGCAATCAGCCCCAGCATTTT
TRBV24-1,NA,14,NA,TRBJ1-5,CATSDPGQNQPQHF,TGTGCCACCAGTGACCCCGGCCAAAATCAGCCCCAGCATTTT
TRBV2,NA,14,NA,TRBJ1-3,CASTGRASGNTIYF,TGTGCCAGCACCGGGCGCGCCTCTGGAAACACCATATATTTT
TRBV5-1,NA,16,NA,TRBJ2-1,CASSLNTGTAGNEQFF,TGCGCCAGCAGCTTAAATACCGGGACGGCGGGCAATGAGCAGTTCTTC
TRBV9,once,15,NA,TRBJ2-1,CASSVAADIYNEQFF,TGTGCCAGCAGCGTTGCGGCGGATATTTACAATGAGCAGTTCTTC
TRBV4-2,NA,15,NA,TRBJ2-7,CASSQEPGEGYEQYF,TGTGCCAGCAGCCAAGAACCAGGGGAAGGTTACGAGCAGTACTTC
TRBV2,NA,15,NA,TRBJ2-5,CASTDRRPERETQYF,TGTGCCAGCACCGATCGGCGCCCAGAGCGAGAGACCCAGTACTTC
TRBV3-1/TRBV3-2,NA,14,NA,TRBJ1-2,CASSQDGRYYGYTF,TGTGCCAGCAGCCAAGATGGGCGTTACTATGGCTACACCTTC
TRBV7-2,NA,13,NA,TRBJ2-1,CASSSRGGDEQFF,TGTGCCAGCAGCTCTAGAGGGGGGGATGAGCAGTTCTTC
TRBV24-1,NA,18,NA,TRBJ2-2,CATSARPQGLGNTGELFF,TGTGCCACCAGTGCCCGCCCTCAGGGTCTGGGGAACACCGGGGAGCTGTTTTTT
TRBV27,NA,14,TRBD1,TRBJ1-6,CASREDRDHSPLHF,TGTGCCAGCAGGGAGGACAGGGACCATTCACCCCTCCACTTT